A selection of T cell receptor beta chains follows, all from one sample in a study of immune characteristics of hereditary and idiopathic chronic pancreatitis. Method: immunoSEQ multiplex PCR; TCRdb's copy keeps in-frame clones and lacks some. The table records roughly 14,000 clones, around 70% of them present only once. Sequencing input: pancreas tissue with hereditary chronic pancreatitis. All receptors come from a human donor with chronic pancreatitis. CDR3s include the opening cysteine and the closing phenylalanine or tryptophan. The D gene is left open where the match is weak. Part of the rows lack a size; the others show once, few, many or a class for expanded clones.

CDR3 DNA: TGTGCCAGCAGTGAACGGAGACCAGATACGCAGTATTTT; CDR3 protein: CASSERRPDTQYF; J gene: TRBJ2-3; clone size: .; D gene: .; V gene: TRBV6-1; CDR3 length: 13
CDR3 DNA: TGCAGCGTTGGGGTTAGCGCGAACACCGGGGAGCTGTTTTTT; CDR3 protein: CSVGVSANTGELFF; J gene: TRBJ2-2; clone size: once; D gene: .; V gene: TRBV29-1; CDR3 length: 14
CDR3 DNA: TGTGCCAGCAGTTCGACAGGCCTGGCACCTAACTATGGCTACACCTTC; CDR3 protein: CASSSTGLAPNYGYTF; J gene: TRBJ1-2; clone size: .; D gene: .; V gene: TRBV27; CDR3 length: 16
CDR3 DNA: TGTGCCAGCTCACCGGCTTCTGTCTTAGGCGCGGCCCAGCAGTTCTTC; CDR3 protein: CASSPASVLGAAQQFF; J gene: TRBJ2-1; clone size: .; D gene: .; V gene: TRBV18; CDR3 length: 16
CDR3 DNA: TGTGCCAGTAGTATGGGGACAGGGGGTGCGCAGTATTTT; CDR3 protein: CASSMGTGGAQYF; J gene: TRBJ2-3; clone size: few; D gene: TRBD1; V gene: TRBV19; CDR3 length: 13
CDR3 DNA: TGTGCCATTGGGACAGGGACTGGAAACACCATATATTTT; CDR3 protein: CAIGTGTGNTIYF; J gene: TRBJ1-3; clone size: .; D gene: TRBD1; V gene: TRBV2; CDR3 length: 13
CDR3 DNA: TGTGCCAGCAGCCAAGATACGGGGGCGAGCTCCTACGAGCAGTACTTC; CDR3 protein: CASSQDTGASSYEQYF; J gene: TRBJ2-7; clone size: .; D gene: .; V gene: TRBV4-2; CDR3 length: 16
CDR3 DNA: TGTGCCAGCAGTCGGGACGGGACAGGGGTTGGCTACACCTTC; CDR3 protein: CASSRDGTGVGYTF; J gene: TRBJ1-2; clone size: .; D gene: TRBD1; V gene: TRBV6-5; CDR3 length: 14
CDR3 DNA: TGTGCCAGCAGTGCGGGGGAGGGCACTGAAGCTTTCTTT; CDR3 protein: CASSAGEGTEAFF; J gene: TRBJ1-1; clone size: medium-sized; D gene: .; V gene: TRBV2; CDR3 length: 13
CDR3 DNA: TGTGCCAGCAGCGTGACAGGGTTCGGGGCCAACGTCCTGACTTTC; CDR3 protein: CASSVTGFGANVLTF; J gene: TRBJ2-6; clone size: .; D gene: TRBD1; V gene: TRBV9; CDR3 length: 15
CDR3 DNA: TGCGCCAGCAGCCAATCCTCCCAGGGAAAGGCTCAGCCCCAGCATTTT; CDR3 protein: CASSQSSQGKAQPQHF; J gene: TRBJ1-5; clone size: medium-sized; D gene: .; V gene: TRBV4-1; CDR3 length: 16
CDR3 DNA: TGTGCCAGCAGCTTCTCGGGTCAGCCCCAGCATTTT; CDR3 protein: CASSFSGQPQHF; J gene: TRBJ1-5; clone size: .; D gene: .; V gene: TRBV5-6; CDR3 length: 12
CDR3 DNA: TGCGCCAGCACTTGGGGGGACAGGGGAATCAATGAGCAGTTCTTC; CDR3 protein: CASTWGDRGINEQFF; J gene: TRBJ2-1; clone size: .; D gene: TRBD1; V gene: TRBV5-1; CDR3 length: 15